These 20 T cell receptor beta chains share one sample of origin, sequenced in a study of blood T cell repertoires in COVID-19. The repertoire was sequenced with immunoSEQ multiplex PCR; TCRdb's copy has only in-frame clones and lacks some. The table lists 400,000 to 550,000 clones, around 89% of them singletons. The sample taken for sequencing was peripheral blood. These receptors were collected from a woman younger than 45 with acute or convalescent COVID-19.

V gene TRBV7-9 combines with J gene TRBJ2-1, with 7 nucleotides matching TRBD2. V shed 5 bases, J shed 2 bases, and the junction held 9 bases outside the gene matches. Looked up from germline, CDR1 is SEHNR and CDR2 is FQNEAQ (reference sequence). CDR3 length: 16 amino acids. The DNA for the CDR3 is TGTGCCAGCAGCCCGTCGGGAGGACTTACCTACAATGAGCAGTTCTTC. It yields the protein CASSPSGGLTYNEQFF.

This chain links TRBV12-3 or TRBV12-4 with TRBJ2-7, with a weak D call TRBD2 (5 bases). The CDR3 contains 12 residues. Trimming cost V 6 bases and J 2 bases, with 8 bases left between them. CDR3 loop: CASSPGAYEQYF. The CDR3, as DNA: TGTGCCAGCAGCCCCGGGGCCTACGAGCAGTACTTC.

In DNA, the CDR3 is TGTGCCAGCAGTGAAGGATGGGGCAGGGGTTTAACTGAAGCTTTCTTT. Amino acid sequence: CASSEGWGRGLTEAFF. The chain employs TRBV2 and TRBJ1-1; D might be TRBD1 (6 bases). V was shortened by 1 base and J by 5 bases, with 17 bases between the two germline ends. Germline CDR1 SNHLY, CDR2 FYNNEI. The length of the CDR3 is 16 residues.

On this clone: Within the sample, other DNA sequences also encode this same CDR3. V and J are TRBV19 and TRBJ1-4; 9 bases fit TRBD1. The CDR3 has 14 amino acids. J was trimmed by 0 bases and V by 9 bases; bases with no gene match: 2. Germline V gene sequence: CDR1 LNHDA, CDR2 SQIVND (reference sequence). The CDR3: CASRQGATNEKLFF. The CDR3 nucleotides are TGTGCCAGCCGACAGGGGGCAACTAATGAAAAACTGTTTTTT.

This chain joins TRBV11-2 and TRBJ2-2; D is ambiguous. The CDR3 extends over 11 amino acids. V was pared by 3 bases and J by 10 bases, with 6 bases between. Germline loops: CDR1 SGHAT, CDR2 FQNNGV. This CDR3 reads CASSLAVELFF. The CDR3 DNA is TGTGCCAGCAGCTTGGCCGTGGAGCTGTTTTTT. Full variable domain (remainder filled in from reference TRBV11-2 and TRBJ2-2): EAGVAQSPRYKIIEKRQSVAFWCNPISGHATLYWYQQILGQGPKLLIQFQNNGVVDDSQLPKDRFSAERLKGVDSTLKIQPAKLEDSAVYLCASSLAVELFFGEGSRLTVL.

The V and J genes are TRBV6-5 and TRBJ1-3, with D maybe TRBD1 (5 bases). Per the germline V gene, CDR1 is MNHEY and CDR2 is SVGAGI. V dropped 6 bases and J dropped 3 bases, with 12 bases sitting between them. This CDR3 has 14 residues. The CDR3 DNA reads TGTGCCAGCAGCCAGGGTAGCTATGGAAACACCATATATTTT. Translating it yields CASSQGSYGNTIYF.

This clone was observed a single time. V and J are TRBV5-4 and TRBJ2-5, with TRBD2 matching over 11 bases. Germline V gene sequence: CDR1 SGHNT, CDR2 YYREEE (reference sequence). Germline trimming cut 7 bases from V and 3 bases from J; bases unmatched to any gene: 11. The CDR3 contains 16 residues. CDR3: CASAKEGGLAEETQYF. The CDR3, as DNA: TGTGCCAGCGCCAAGGAGGGGGGACTAGCGGAAGAGACCCAGTACTTC.

The chain combines TRBV30 with TRBJ1-2, with TRBD1 as a possible D gene (5 bases). The CDR3 runs 12 residues. From germline, CDR1 is GTSNPN and CDR2 SVGIG (reference sequence). The CDR3 bases are TGTGCAACCGGGACTTCCAACTATGGCTACACCTTC. It codes for CATGTSNYGYTF. Complete variable domain (other parts from reference TRBV30 and TRBJ1-2): SQTIHQWPATLVQPVGSPLSLECTVEGTSNPNLYWYRQAAGRGLQLLFYSVGIGQISSEVPQNLSASRPQDRQFILSSKKLLLSDSGFYLCATGTSNYGYTFGSGTRLTVV.

The chain links TRBV20-1 to TRBJ2-1, with unresolved D. The germline V gene has CDR1 DFQATT and CDR2 SNEGSKA (reference sequence). The CDR3 consists of 11 residues. Between the trimmed V and J ends, which lost 6 bases and 5 bases, there was a span of 8 bases. This CDR3 is CSATDDNEQFF. CDR3 nucleotide sequence: TGCAGTGCAACAGATGACAATGAGCAGTTCTTC.

The V call is TRBV4-2, the J call TRBJ2-1; TRBD2 matches 9 bases. With 1 base clipped from V and 7 bases from J, the junction kept 11 bases outside the gene matches. The CDR3 is made up of 17 amino acids. Germline V gives CDR1 LGHNA, CDR2 YNFKEQ. The CDR3, as DNA: TGTGCCAGCAGCCAAGCATTAGCGGGGGTCCGGGGGAATGAGCAGTTCTTC. It encodes CASSQALAGVRGNEQFF.

The chain links TRBV7-9 to TRBJ2-5; no clear D gene. Trimming took off 5 bases at V and 2 bases at J, with 6 bases between the two ends. CDR1 and CDR2 from the germline V gene are SEHNR and FQNEAQ (reference sequence). CDR3 length equals 12 residues. CDR3 sequence (DNA): TGTGCCAGCAGCCCTATACAAGAGACCCAGTACTTC. The encoded protein is CASSPIQETQYF. The full variable domain, in which reference TRBV7-9 and TRBJ2-5 provide the parts outside the CDR3, is DTGVSQNPRHKITKRGQNVTFRCDPISEHNRLYWYRQTLGQGPEFLTYFQNEAQLEKSRLLSDRFSAERPKGSFSTLEIQRTEQGDSAMYLCASSPIQETQYFGPGTRLLVL.

J is TRBJ2-1 and V is TRBV3-1 (or the pseudogene TRBV3-2), with 9 bases fitting TRBD1. CDR1 is LGHDT, CDR2 YNNKEL, per germline (reference sequence). CDR3 size: 15 residues. The V segment lost 4 bases and the J segment 9 bases; nucleotides outside the gene matches: 10. CDR3 sequence: CASSLHGQGSGEQFF. CDR3 in DNA: TGTGCCAGCAGCCTTCACGGACAGGGGTCCGGTGAGCAGTTCTTC.

This chain joins TRBV29-1 and TRBJ1-1, with D tentatively TRBD1 (5 bases). The CDR3 consists of 13 residues. Trimming shortened V by 4 bases and J by 3 bases, and 12 bases separated the two germline ends. Per the germline V gene, CDR1 is SQVTM and CDR2 is ANQGSEA. The CDR3 sequence is CSVVGRVYTEAFF. Written as DNA, the CDR3 is TGCAGCGTTGTCGGCAGGGTTTACACTGAAGCTTTCTTT.

To note about this clone: The DNA is omitted, as the CDR3 cannot be located on it reliably, and the CDR3 follows TCRdb's listing. This chain's CDR3 is CASSKKIAQRPVGGGACTDTQYF. The chain is built from TRBV21-1 and TRBJ2-3; the D segment call TRBD2 is taken from the table without a DNA check. TRBV21-1 is a recognized pseudogene. Both ends counted, the CDR3 spans 23 residues.

This clone showed up just once. The chain recombines TRBV2 with TRBJ2-1, with 7 bases fitting TRBD1. The germline CDR1 and CDR2 sequences are SNHLY and FYNNEI. The CDR3 runs to 13 residues. V shed 4 bases, J shed 9 bases, and the junction held 6 bases outside the gene matches. CDR3 residues: CASSVDRNSEQFF. In nucleotides, the CDR3 is TGTGCCAGCAGTGTGGACAGGAACAGTGAGCAGTTCTTC.

The chain couples TRBV27 to TRBJ2-2; no definite D call. This CDR3 region has 12 residues. Germline lookup yields CDR1 MNHEY and CDR2 SMNVEV (reference sequence). Deletions cut 1 base from V and 6 bases from J, with 3 bases between. The CDR3 DNA sequence: TGTGCCAGCAGTTTATGGCCCGGGGAGCTGTTTTTT. Encoded protein: CASSLWPGELFF.

V usage is TRBV10-2 and J usage is TRBJ2-5; 7 nucleotides align to TRBD1. Germline CDR1 reads WSHSY; CDR2 reads SAAADI. The CDR3 loop spans 15 amino acids. Trimming cost V 6 bases and J 3 bases; bases outside gene matches: 10. The CDR3 is CASRDTGTVKETQYF. In DNA form, the CDR3 reads TGCGCCAGCAGAGATACCGGGACAGTAAAAGAGACCCAGTACTTC.

The V and J genes are TRBV2 and TRBJ1-1; D is ambiguous. Germline-derived CDR1 and CDR2 are SNHLY and FYNNEI. Between the trimmed V and J ends, which lost 9 bases and 1 base, there was a span of 18 bases. The CDR3 extends over 15 amino acids. The CDR3 spells CARKGGERTNTEAFF. The CDR3 nucleotides are TGTGCCAGGAAGGGAGGCGAGCGTACGAACACTGAAGCTTTCTTT.

The V and J genes are TRBV7-9 and TRBJ2-5, with D uncertain. Trimming cost V 1 base and J 6 bases, with 6 bases left between them. Per the germline V gene, CDR1 is SEHNR and CDR2 is FQNEAQ (reference sequence). The length of the CDR3 is 12 residues. The CDR3 bases are TGTGCCAGCAGCTTAGATGGCAAGACCCAGTACTTC. Its translation is CASSLDGKTQYF.

The chain links TRBV5-1 to TRBJ2-1; 8 bases map to TRBD1. The CDR3 length is 15 residues. V dropped 4 bases and J dropped 2; count of bases not matched to a gene: 5. CDR1 and CDR2 (germline): SGHRS, YFSETQ. The CDR3 nucleotides are TGCGCCAGCAGCCTAACAGGGGGAACCTACAATGAGCAGTTCTTC. Residues: CASSLTGGTYNEQFF.